This is a list of T cell receptor beta chains from one sample in a study of shared clonotypes between healthy human individuals. The assay was immunoSEQ multiplex PCR, and TCRdb's table has in-frame clones only and misses some. The table records 490,000 or so clones, less than 80% of them present only once. The sequencing sample was made of PBMCs. These receptors came from a middle-aged woman in good health. Some clones in this sample may be carry-over from other donors' samples. CDR3s include the opening cysteine and the closing phenylalanine or tryptophan. The D gene is left open where the match is weak. The size field is filled for only some rows; it gives once, few, many or a size class.

D	size	V	J	DNA	CDR3
TRBD2	.	TRBV5-1	TRBJ2-1	TGCGCCAGCACTTCCCTAGCGGGAGGCGACAATGAGCAGTTCTTC	CASTSLAGGDNEQFF
TRBD2	.	TRBV7-2	TRBJ2-1	TGTGCCAGCAGCTTAGCTGGTTCGACTAGCGGGAGTTGGGGCAATGAGCAGTTCTTC	CASSLAGSTSGSWGNEQFF
.	few	TRBV11-2	TRBJ1-1	TGTGCCAGCACGGGGGTAAGAGACCCTGAAGCTTTCTTT	CASTGVRDPEAFF
TRBD2	once	TRBV18	TRBJ2-7	TGTGCCAGCTCGATTACTAGCGAATCCTACGAGCAGTACTTC	CASSITSESYEQYF
TRBD2	.	TRBV19	TRBJ2-7	TGTGCCAGTAGTACCCCGGGACTAGCAGCCGAGCAGTACTTC	CASSTPGLAAEQYF
.	once	TRBV19	TRBJ1-5	TGTGCCAGTAGTGCGTCAGGGGGCAATCAGCCCCAGCATTTT	CASSASGGNQPQHF
.	few	TRBV7-2	TRBJ2-1	TGTGCCAGCAGCTTAGGGGGCAGGAGGGCATTCTACAATGAGCAGTTCTTC	CASSLGGRRAFYNEQFF
.	once	TRBV2	TRBJ1-2	TGTGCCAGCAGTGTAATGAGCTCTGGCTACACCTTC	CASSVMSSGYTF
TRBD1	.	TRBV5-1	TRBJ2-2	TGCGCCAGCAGCATACTAGGGGGCCTTGAAAACACCGGGGAGCTGTTTTTT	CASSILGGLENTGELFF
.	.	TRBV7-9	TRBJ2-7	TGTGCCAGCAGCTTAGAGTATTCCCACGAGCAGTACTTC	CASSLEYSHEQYF
.	.	TRBV5-4	TRBJ2-1	TGTGCCAGCAGCTTGGCAGGGAGCTCCTACAATGAGCAGTTCTTC	CASSLAGSSYNEQFF
.	.	TRBV18	TRBJ2-2	TGTGCCAGCTCACCACCGGGCAGGGACACCGGGGAGCTGTTTTTT	CASSPPGRDTGELFF
.	.	TRBV2	TRBJ1-1	TGTGCCAGCACCCGAACCTTGGGGGGCGAAGCTTTCTTT	CASTRTLGGEAFF
TRBD2	.	TRBV11-3	TRBJ2-3	TGTGCCAGCAGCTTAGGAACCAGACTAGCAGCTAGCACAGATACGCAGTATTTT	CASSLGTRLAASTDTQYF
TRBD2	.	TRBV14	TRBJ2-1	TGTGCCAGCAGCCAAGTGGGGATCATTAGCGGGAGCCACTATGAGCAGTTCTTC	CASSQVGIISGSHYEQFF
TRBD1	.	TRBV29-1	TRBJ1-1	TGCAGCGTTGAAACCATACAGGGGGCCGTTGAAGCTTTCTTT	CSVETIQGAVEAFF
.	.	TRBV6-6	TRBJ1-1	TGTGCCAGCAGTTACGTCCCCAGGAACACTGAAGCTTTCTTT	CASSYVPRNTEAFF
.	many	TRBV2	TRBJ1-4	TGTGCCAGCACGGCGGGATCAAAACTGTTTTTT	CASTAGSKLFF
TRBD2	.	TRBV9	TRBJ2-5	TGTGCCAGCAGCCGGACTAGCGGGGAAGAGACCCAGTACTTC	CASSRTSGEETQYF
.	.	TRBV30	TRBJ1-6	TGTGCCTGGAATCTGAGAGGCGGGAGCTCCTATAATTCACCCCTCCACTTT	CAWNLRGGSSYNSPLHF
TRBD2	.	TRBV4-2	TRBJ2-7	TGTGCCAGCAGCCAGTCCTTTGGGAGGGTCCCCTACGAGCAGTACTTC	CASSQSFGRVPYEQYF
TRBD1	.	TRBV7-3	TRBJ2-2	TGTGCCAGCAGCGCCACAGGGGGCCGGACCACCGGGGAGCTGTTTTTT	CASSATGGRTTGELFF
.	once	TRBV7-2	TRBJ2-1	TGTGCCAGCAGCTTAGCGGGAGCTACCAATGAGCAGTTCTTC	CASSLAGATNEQFF
.	.	TRBV18	TRBJ1-3	TGTGCCAGCTCACCCTCTGACAGCTCTGGAAACACCATATATTTT	CASSPSDSSGNTIYF
.	.	TRBV7-2	TRBJ1-2	TGTGCCAGCAGCTTAGAGTCTAACAGGAACTATGGCTACACCTTC	CASSLESNRNYGYTF
.	.	TRBV14	TRBJ1-2	TGTGCCAGCAGTCCTCAGACAGAGTGGAACTATGGCTACACCTTC	CASSPQTEWNYGYTF
.	.	TRBV5-8	TRBJ2-7	TGTGCCAGCAGATCACGAAGGGGGGTCGACGAGCAGTACTTC	CASRSRRGVDEQYF
TRBD1	.	TRBV9	TRBJ1-2	TGTGCCAGCAGCGTACAGGGACAGAACTATGGCTACACCTTC	CASSVQGQNYGYTF
TRBD2	.	TRBV9	TRBJ2-3	TGTGCCAGCAGCCACGGACTAGCGGGAGGTGCAGATACGCAGTATTTT	CASSHGLAGGADTQYF
TRBD1	.	TRBV7-8	TRBJ1-1	TGTGCCAGCAGCTTAGCCCGACAGGGTGGTTTAGAAACTGAAGCTTTCTTT	CASSLARQGGLETEAFF
.	.	TRBV29-1	TRBJ2-1	TGCAGCGTTGAAGTGGGGAATGAGCAGTTCTTC	CSVEVGNEQFF
.	few	TRBV18	TRBJ1-2	TGTGCCACCGAAGGCGATGGGCAGGGCAGCAGCTACACCTTC	CATEGDGQGSSYTF
TRBD2	.	TRBV6-4	TRBJ2-1	TGTGCCAGCAGTGAAACTAGCGGAACCTACAATGAGCAGTTCTTC	CASSETSGTYNEQFF
TRBD1	.	TRBV5-1	TRBJ1-1	TGCGCCAGCAGACCCCGGCAGGGGGCTAAAAGGAACACTGAAGCTTTCTTT	CASRPRQGAKRNTEAFF
TRBD1	once	TRBV5-6	TRBJ2-1	TGTGCCAGCAGCTTGGGGACAGGGGCTAATGAGCAGTTCTTC	CASSLGTGANEQFF
.	.	TRBV7-8	TRBJ1-5	TGTGCCAGCAGCTTTGGAGGACAGTCCAATCAGCCCCAGCATTTT	CASSFGGQSNQPQHF
.	.	TRBV6-1	TRBJ1-1	TGTGCCAGCACCGAACAGACTTTGCCGGACACTGAAGCTTTCTTT	CASTEQTLPDTEAFF
.	.	TRBV9	TRBJ2-7	TGTGCCAGCAGCGTACAGGGAGGCGAGCAGTACTTC	CASSVQGGEQYF
TRBD2	.	TRBV4-2	TRBJ2-1	TGTGCCAGCAGCCAAGAAGGGGCGGGAGCACCGGCCAATGAGCAGTTCTTC	CASSQEGAGAPANEQFF
.	once	TRBV5-1	TRBJ2-7	TGCGCCAGCAGCCGGCTGGGGTACGAGCAGTACTTC	CASSRLGYEQYF
.	.	TRBV2	TRBJ1-6	TGTGCCAGCAGTGAAGCGGCCCATTCACCCCTCCACTTT	CASSEAAHSPLHF
.	once	TRBV4-3	TRBJ2-1	TGCGCCAGCAGCCAATGGACCCAATCAGGCCTAAACAATGAGCAGTTCTTC	CASSQWTQSGLNNEQFF
.	.	TRBV2	TRBJ2-4	TGTGCCAGCAGTGTCGGTCTAGTCAACATTCAGTACTTC	CASSVGLVNIQYF
.	.	TRBV19	TRBJ2-7	TGTGCCAGTAGTGTCCCGGGACTCAACTACGAGCAGTACTTC	CASSVPGLNYEQYF
.	.	TRBV28	TRBJ1-2	TGTGCCAGCAGTAATGGAGGCAGCTATGGCTACACCTTC	CASSNGGSYGYTF
TRBD2	.	TRBV4-2	TRBJ2-1	TGTGCCAGCAGCCAAGGCTCTAGCGGGACGAACTACAATGAGCAGTTCTTC	CASSQGSSGTNYNEQFF
.	.	TRBV6-1	TRBJ2-7	TGTGCCAGCAGTGAACGGGGAAATAACTACGAGCAGTACTTC	CASSERGNNYEQYF
TRBD2	.	TRBV4-2	TRBJ2-7	TGTGCCAGCAGCCAGGAGCGGGAGGGCCCCTACGAGCAGTACTTC	CASSQEREGPYEQYF
.	.	TRBV6-1	TRBJ1-4	TGTGCCAGCAGAGGGCCTGGGGATGAAAAACTGTTTTTT	CASRGPGDEKLFF
TRBD1	.	TRBV5-4	TRBJ2-7	TGTGCCAGCAGCTCCCCGTATGGGGACAGAGGCGGTGAGCAGTACTTC	CASSSPYGDRGGEQYF
TRBD2	.	TRBV7-9	TRBJ2-7	TGTGCCAGCAGCTTCCTAGCGGGAGTGTTCTACGAGCAGTACTTC	CASSFLAGVFYEQYF
TRBD2	once	TRBV9	TRBJ2-7	TGTGCCAGCAGCGTAGCGGCTAGCGGGAGTTACGAGCAGTACTTC	CASSVAASGSYEQYF
.	.	TRBV6-1	TRBJ2-6	TGTGCCAGCAGTGAATTTGGGGCCAACGTCCTGACTTTC	CASSEFGANVLTF
.	.	TRBV15	TRBJ1-3	TGTGCCACGGATCGCAGCTATGGGGCAAATGGAAACACCATATATTTT	CATDRSYGANGNTIYF
TRBD1	.	TRBV30	TRBJ1-2	TGTGCCTGGAGTGTTACGTGGGGTGGGACAGGGTACGAGGATGGCTACACCTTC	CAWSVTWGGTGYEDGYTF
TRBD1	.	TRBV19	TRBJ2-5	TGTGCCAGTAGTACCAGGGGGCAAGAGACCCAGTACTTC	CASSTRGQETQYF
.	.	TRBV2	TRBJ2-7	TGTGCCAGCAGCCAGGGGGAGCAGTACTTC	CASSQGEQYF
TRBD2	.	TRBV27	TRBJ2-7	TGTGCCAGCAGTTTATCCAGAGGGACTAGCGGGAGGGCCTACGAGCAGTACTTC	CASSLSRGTSGRAYEQYF
TRBD2	few	TRBV6-6	TRBJ2-7	TGTGCCAGCAGTTACTCGAGGGAGGGCTACGAGCAGTACTTC	CASSYSREGYEQYF
.	.	TRBV11-1	TRBJ2-3	TGTGCCAGCACCCCGCAGGGACCTGAAGATACGCAGTATTTT	CASTPQGPEDTQYF